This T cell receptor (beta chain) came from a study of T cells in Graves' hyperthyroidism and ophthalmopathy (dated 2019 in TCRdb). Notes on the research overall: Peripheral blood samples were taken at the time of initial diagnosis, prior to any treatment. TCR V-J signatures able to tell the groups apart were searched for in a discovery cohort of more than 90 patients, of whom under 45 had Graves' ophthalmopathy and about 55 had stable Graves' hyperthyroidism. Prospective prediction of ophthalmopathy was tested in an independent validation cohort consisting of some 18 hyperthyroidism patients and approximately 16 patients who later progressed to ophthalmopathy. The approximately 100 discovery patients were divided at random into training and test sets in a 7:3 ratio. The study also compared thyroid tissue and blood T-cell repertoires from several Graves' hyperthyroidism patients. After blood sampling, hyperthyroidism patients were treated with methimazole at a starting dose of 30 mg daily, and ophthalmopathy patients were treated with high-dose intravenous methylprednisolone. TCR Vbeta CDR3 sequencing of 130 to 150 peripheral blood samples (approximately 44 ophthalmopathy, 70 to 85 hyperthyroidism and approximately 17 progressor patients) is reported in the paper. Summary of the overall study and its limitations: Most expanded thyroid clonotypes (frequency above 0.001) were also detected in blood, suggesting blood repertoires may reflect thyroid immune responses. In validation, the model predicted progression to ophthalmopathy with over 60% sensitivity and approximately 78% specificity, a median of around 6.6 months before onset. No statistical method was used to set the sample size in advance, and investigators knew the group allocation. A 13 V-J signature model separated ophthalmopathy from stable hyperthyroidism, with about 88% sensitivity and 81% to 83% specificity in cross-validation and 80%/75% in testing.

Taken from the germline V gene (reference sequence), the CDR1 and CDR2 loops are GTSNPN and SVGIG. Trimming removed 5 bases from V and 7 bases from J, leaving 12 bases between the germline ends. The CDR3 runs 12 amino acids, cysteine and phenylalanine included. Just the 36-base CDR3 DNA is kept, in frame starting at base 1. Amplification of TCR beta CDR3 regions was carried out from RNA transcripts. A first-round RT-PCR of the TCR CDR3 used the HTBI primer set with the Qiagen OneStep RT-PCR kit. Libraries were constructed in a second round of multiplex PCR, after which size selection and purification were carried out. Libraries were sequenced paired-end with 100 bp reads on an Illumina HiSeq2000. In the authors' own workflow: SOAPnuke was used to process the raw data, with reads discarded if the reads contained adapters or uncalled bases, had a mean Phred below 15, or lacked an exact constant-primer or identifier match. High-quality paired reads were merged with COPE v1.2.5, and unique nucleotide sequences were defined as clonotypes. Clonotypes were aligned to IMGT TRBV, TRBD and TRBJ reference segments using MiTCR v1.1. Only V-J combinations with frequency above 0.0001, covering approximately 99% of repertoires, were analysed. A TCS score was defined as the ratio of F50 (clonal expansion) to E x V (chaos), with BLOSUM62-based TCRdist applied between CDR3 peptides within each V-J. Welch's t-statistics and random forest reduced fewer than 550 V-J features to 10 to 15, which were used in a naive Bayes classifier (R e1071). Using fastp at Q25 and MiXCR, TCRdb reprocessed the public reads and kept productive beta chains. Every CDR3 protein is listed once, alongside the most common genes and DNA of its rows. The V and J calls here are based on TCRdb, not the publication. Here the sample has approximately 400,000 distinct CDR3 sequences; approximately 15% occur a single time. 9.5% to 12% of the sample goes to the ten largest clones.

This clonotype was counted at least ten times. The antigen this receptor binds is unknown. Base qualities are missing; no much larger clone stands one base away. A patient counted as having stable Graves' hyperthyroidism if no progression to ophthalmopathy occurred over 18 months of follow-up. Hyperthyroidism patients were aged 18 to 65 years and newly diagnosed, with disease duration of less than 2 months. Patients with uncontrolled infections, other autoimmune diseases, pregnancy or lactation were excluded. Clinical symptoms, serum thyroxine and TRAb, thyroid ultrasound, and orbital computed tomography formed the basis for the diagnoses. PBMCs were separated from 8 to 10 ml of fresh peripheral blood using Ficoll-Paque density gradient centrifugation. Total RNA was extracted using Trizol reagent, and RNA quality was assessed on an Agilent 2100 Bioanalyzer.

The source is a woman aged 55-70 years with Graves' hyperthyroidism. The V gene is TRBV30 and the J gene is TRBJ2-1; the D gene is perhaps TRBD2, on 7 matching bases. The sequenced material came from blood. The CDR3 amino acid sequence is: CAWGGGRNEQFF. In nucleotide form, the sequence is TGTGCCTGGGGGGGGGGGCGGAATGAGCAGTTCTTC.